This TCR beta chain was observed in a study of metastatic and nonmetastatic thyroid tumors (dated by TCRdb to 2020 to 2022). For context, the study as a whole: For patients with malignant and with benign thyroid disease, the researchers compared repertoires between peripheral blood samples and tumor or nodule tissue samples. Here is what the overall study found, with its caveats: In both blood and tumor samples, malignant tumors were reported to have significantly higher TCR beta diversity than benign nodules.

Comments on this clone: Its antigen remains unidentified. The input lacks base qualities; no much larger clone sits a single base away.

The library was produced with PCR. Sequencing instrument: Illumina HiSeq 4000. High-throughput sequencing was used to profile the TCR beta-chain CDR3 region of each patient. Per the original workflow: CDR3 differences across clinicopathological groups were used to build a classifier for discriminating distant-metastatic papillary thyroid cancer patients. To measure repertoire diversity the researchers used the Shannon index, while the Morisita-Horn index served to gauge how similar the tumor and blood repertoires were. Starting from the raw public reads, TCRdb applied fastp trimming at Q25, assembled clones with MiXCR and retained in-frame beta chains. The V and J calls reflect TCRdb's pipeline rather than the authors' work. For this sample there are some 20,000 clones; under 30% appear just once. The ten largest clones represent 70% to 75% of the sample. CDR1 is given as MNHNS and CDR2 as SASEGT, both from the germline V gene. V and J are truncated by 1 base and 0 bases respectively, leaving an intervening sequence of 7 bases. CDR3 length: 15 amino acids, cysteine to phenylalanine. The DNA shown is the 45-base CDR3, in frame from base 1.

No treatment had been received by any patient before thyroid surgery. The study retrospectively analysed patient clinical samples collected from the early 2010s to the late 2010s using T-cell receptor beta sequencing. The chain couples TRBV6-1 to TRBJ1-5, with the D gene not confidently named. The sample comprised blood. The TCR originated in a male donor with papillary thyroid cancer or a benign thyroid nodule (not recorded which). Some clones in this sample may be carry-over from other donors' samples. The nucleotide sequence is given as TGTGCCAGCAGTGAAGGCCCGAATAGCAATCAGCCCCAGCATTTT. Its translation reads: CASSEGPNSNQPQHF.